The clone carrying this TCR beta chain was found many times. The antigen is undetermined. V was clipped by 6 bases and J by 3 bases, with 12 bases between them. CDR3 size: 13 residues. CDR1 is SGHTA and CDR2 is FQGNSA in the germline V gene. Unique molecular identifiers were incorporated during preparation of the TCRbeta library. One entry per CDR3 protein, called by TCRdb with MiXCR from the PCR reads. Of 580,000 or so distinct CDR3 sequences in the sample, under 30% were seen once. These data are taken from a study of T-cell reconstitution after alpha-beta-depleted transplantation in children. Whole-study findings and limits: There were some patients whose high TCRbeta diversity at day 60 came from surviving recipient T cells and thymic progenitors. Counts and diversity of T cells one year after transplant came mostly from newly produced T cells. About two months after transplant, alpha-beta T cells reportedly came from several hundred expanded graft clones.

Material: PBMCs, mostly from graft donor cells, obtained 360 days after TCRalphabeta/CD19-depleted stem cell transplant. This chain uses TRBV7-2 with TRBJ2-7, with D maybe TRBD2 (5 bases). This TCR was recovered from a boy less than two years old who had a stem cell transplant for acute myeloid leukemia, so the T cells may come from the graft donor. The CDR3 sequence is CASSFGGGYEQYF. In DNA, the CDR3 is TGTGCCAGCAGTTTCGGAGGCGGCTACGAGCAGTACTTC.